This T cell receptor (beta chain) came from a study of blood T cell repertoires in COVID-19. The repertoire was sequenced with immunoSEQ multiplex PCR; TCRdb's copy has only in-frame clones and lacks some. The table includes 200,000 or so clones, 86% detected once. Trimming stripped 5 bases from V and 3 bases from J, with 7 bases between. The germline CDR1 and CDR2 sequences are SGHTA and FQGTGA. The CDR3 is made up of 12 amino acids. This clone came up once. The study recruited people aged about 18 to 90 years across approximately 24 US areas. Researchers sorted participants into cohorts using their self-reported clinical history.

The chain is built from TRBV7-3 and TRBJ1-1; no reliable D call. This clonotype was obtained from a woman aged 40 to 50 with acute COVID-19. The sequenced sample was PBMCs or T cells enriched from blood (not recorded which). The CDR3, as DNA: TGTGCCAGCAGCCCGGGGTACACTGAAGCTTTCTTT. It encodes CASSPGYTEAFF.